The 28 T cell receptor beta chains listed next were all sequenced from one sample in a study of PD-L1 blockade in urothelial cancer. Profiling relied on immunoSEQ multiplex PCR, and the TCRdb table lists in-frame clones only, not all of them. Of about 55,000 clones listed, more than 80% are singletons. Indicated time point: pretreatment peripheral blood. This specimen was PBMCs, taken around atezolizumab (anti-PD-L1) treatment. These receptors were taken from a man aged 45-60 years with urothelial cancer.

This chain uses TRBV19 with TRBJ2-1; TRBD1 aligns across 7 bases. Germline CDR1 LNHDA, CDR2 SQIVND (reference sequence). This CDR3 has 15 amino acids. The trim removed 2 bases at V and 2 bases at J, leaving 3 bases unmatched. The DNA of the CDR3 is TGTGCCAGTAGTATATTCCAGGGGGCCTACAATGAGCAGTTCTTC. Amino acid sequence: CASSIFQGAYNEQFF.

This sequence joins TRBV18 and TRBJ2-7; D is unresolved. This CDR3 has 15 residues. The germline V and J ends were trimmed by 1 base and 0 bases, with 10 bases remaining between them. The germline V gene encodes CDR1 KGHSH and CDR2 LQKENI. In DNA, the CDR3 is TGTGCCAGCTCACCACAGCGACTGATCTCCTACGAGCAGTACTTC. It is translated as CASSPQRLISYEQYF.

This clone was detected only once. The genes are TRBV19 and TRBJ1-2, with TRBD1 as a possible D gene (5 bases). The CDR3 spans 12 residues. Germline V gene sequence: CDR1 LNHDA, CDR2 SQIVND (reference sequence). V dropped 7 bases and J dropped 2 bases, with 8 bases sitting between them. CDR3 sequence: CASNQGNYGYTF. The DNA for the CDR3 is TGTGCCAGTAATCAGGGAAACTATGGCTACACCTTC.

This clone was seen just once. The chain links TRBV6-6 to TRBJ2-7; 14 bases fit TRBD2. The CDR3 is 16 residues long. Germline trimming cut 6 bases from V and 6 bases from J; bases unmatched to any gene: 10. From germline, CDR1 is MNHNY and CDR2 SVGAGI (reference sequence). The CDR3 bases are TGTGCCAGCAGGGCTGCACCGGGACTAGCGGGAGTCGAGCAGTACTTC. It translates to CASRAAPGLAGVEQYF.

This chain uses TRBV27 with TRBJ2-5; 14 bases agree with TRBD2. The CDR3 extends over 16 amino acids. CDR1 and CDR2 from the germline V gene are MNHEY and SMNVEV (reference sequence). V dropped 6 bases and J dropped 8; count of bases not matched to a gene: 11. CDR3 sequence (DNA): TGTGCCAGCAGCCCTGGACTAGCGGGGGGAATCCGCACCCAGTACTTC. Residues: CASSPGLAGGIRTQYF.

This sequence joins TRBV9 and TRBJ2-7; 7 bases fit TRBD2. Per germline, CDR1 SGDLS and CDR2 YYNGEE. This CDR3 region has 15 residues. The J segment lost 2 bases and the V segment lost 3 bases, leaving 8 bases of the junction unmatched. The CDR3: CASSEWGGPTYEQYF. In nucleotides, the CDR3 is TGTGCCAGCAGCGAGTGGGGGGGTCCTACCTACGAGCAGTACTTC.

This clone showed up just once. The chain joins TRBV14 to TRBJ2-7; 9 positions match TRBD2. After removal of 0 bases from V and 6 bases from J, the junction contained 12 bases not matched to a gene. The CDR3 is 17 residues long. The V gene's germline CDR1 is SGHDN and CDR2 FVKESK. This CDR3 is CASSQEGLGGRASEQYF. In DNA, the CDR3 is TGTGCCAGCAGCCAAGAAGGACTAGGCGGGAGGGCCTCCGAGCAGTACTTC.

In its sample, this clone ranks as medium-sized. The rearrangement joins TRBV6-6 to TRBJ1-2; 7 nucleotides align to TRBD1. Germline V lookup: CDR1 MNHNY, CDR2 SVGAGI (reference sequence). Trimming at V came to 5 bases and at J to 4 bases, leaving 10 bases not matched to a gene. This CDR3 is built from 15 residues. CDR3 in DNA: TGTGCCAGCAGTCCTGACAGGGTAGTTTTCTATGGCTACACCTTC. Its protein product is CASSPDRVVFYGYTF.

The chain links TRBV11-2 to TRBJ1-2; TRBD1 is a possible D gene (5 bases). The V and J ends lost 3 bases and 8 bases respectively, with 10 bases between them. CDR3 length: 12 amino acids. Per the germline V gene, CDR1 is SGHAT and CDR2 is FQNNGV. CDR3 sequence (DNA): TGTGCCAGCAGCTTCGACAGTGGCGGCTACACCTTC. This sequence encodes CASSFDSGGYTF.

The rearrangement joins TRBV30 to TRBJ1-1; D gene unclear. The CDR3 is 16 residues long. V lost 0 bases, J lost 1 base, and 15 bases lay in between. Germline values: CDR1 GTSNPN, CDR2 SVGIG (reference sequence). The CDR3 DNA reads as TGTGCCTGGAGTGTAGGCCGGGTTCGAGCGAACACTGAAGCTTTCTTT. Translation: CAWSVGRVRANTEAFF.

This chain joins TRBV6-1 and TRBJ2-3; 9 bases are shared with TRBD1. The CDR3 runs to 14 residues. CDR1 is MNHNS, CDR2 SASEGT, per germline. V trimming: 6 bases; J trimming: 4 bases; junction bases outside the gene matches: 5. The CDR3 region has the DNA TGTGCCAGCAGCGACAGGGGGATATCAGATACGCAGTATTTT. Translating gives CASSDRGISDTQYF.

This clone is a singleton in its sample. At one boundary the junction diverges from the germline segment, which might be a read error. The chain recombines TRBV2 with TRBJ2-7, with D possibly being TRBD2 (6 bases). Germline CDR1 is SNHLY and CDR2 is FYNNEI. CDR3 size: 16 residues. DNA for the CDR3: TGTGCCAGCAGTGGGGAGGACGGCTGGAGCTCCTACGAGCAGCTCTTC. It translates to CASSGEDGWSSYEQLF.

This chain links TRBV6-1 with TRBJ2-7; 12 bases align to TRBD2. The CDR3 runs 15 residues. V lost 6 bases, J lost 4 bases, and 7 bases stayed unmatched. Germline CDR1 reads MNHNS; CDR2 reads SASEGT. This CDR3 is CASRMTSGSGYEQYF. CDR3 nucleotides: TGTGCCAGCAGAATGACTAGCGGGAGTGGTTACGAGCAGTACTTC.

A single count supports this clone. V is TRBV19 and J is TRBJ2-7, with 7 positions matching TRBD1. CDR1 LNHDA and CDR2 SQIVND come from the germline V gene (reference sequence). The CDR3 sequence is 13 residues long. The ends lost 5 bases at V and 7 bases at J; junction bases unmatched: 8. The CDR3 sequence is CASSEGGAGEQYF. The CDR3 DNA reads as TGTGCCAGTAGTGAAGGGGGCGCTGGGGAGCAGTACTTC.

The chain links TRBV27 to TRBJ2-1, with TRBD2 identical over 9 bases. J lost 7 bases, V lost 3 bases, and 4 bases had no gene match. The CDR3 extends over 14 amino acids. Per the germline V gene, CDR1 is MNHEY and CDR2 is SMNVEV (reference sequence). The CDR3 loop is CASSFSGLANEQFF. In DNA, the CDR3 is TGTGCCAGCAGTTTTTCGGGACTAGCAAATGAGCAGTTCTTC.

This sequence joins TRBV11-2 and TRBJ2-3; TRBD2 might be the D (6 bases). The length of the CDR3 is 18 residues. V was pared by 3 bases and J by 1 base, with 20 bases between. Germline CDR1 SGHAT, CDR2 FQNNGV. For the CDR3, the DNA is TGTGCCAGCAGCTTTCGGGGGTCCCTGAGGGAGCGCACAGATACGCAGTATTTT. It specifies CASSFRGSLRERTDTQYF.

V gene TRBV12-5 combines with J gene TRBJ2-3; perhaps TRBD2 as D (5 bases). With 2 bases removed from V and 2 bases from J, the gap between germline ends came to 26 bases. The CDR3 spans 20 residues. CDR1 and CDR2 from the germline V gene are LGHNT and FRNRAP. The CDR3 DNA follows: TGTGCTAGTGGTTTGCAAACTTACTCGGTATGGACTTCACCCACAGATACGCAGTATTTT. Its translation: CASGLQTYSVWTSPTDTQYF.

The CDR3 here is CATSRDSEGDTEAFF. The CDR3 DNA is TGTGCCACCAGCAGAGATTCAGAGGGCGACACTGAAGCTTTCTTT. The chain employs TRBV15 and TRBJ1-1; unclear D gene. This CDR3 spans 15 amino acids. V lost 0 bases to trimming and J lost 3 bases, with 11 bases between them. Germline V gene sequence: CDR1 LNHNV, CDR2 YYDKDF (reference sequence).

The rearrangement links TRBV7-9 to TRBJ1-5, with TRBD1 matching over 7 bases. Germline CDR1 and CDR2: SEHNR and FQNEAQ (reference sequence). The CDR3 has 15 residues. The V and J ends lost 6 bases and 5 bases, in that order; junction bases with no gene match: 10. The CDR3 here is CASSSSGTAYQPQHF. CDR3 in DNA: TGTGCCAGCAGTTCATCCGGGACAGCCTATCAGCCCCAGCATTTT.

The V gene is TRBV19, the J gene TRBJ2-2; 10 bases are a match to TRBD2. Germline V gene lookup returns CDR1 LNHDA and CDR2 SQIVND (reference sequence). The CDR3 length is 18 residues. V gave up 3 bases and J gave up 10 bases; unmatched junction bases: 17. The CDR3 DNA follows: TGTGCCAGTAGTATCAAGGGCCCCCTAGCGGGGGTGTTCGAGGAGCTGTTTTTT. The encoded protein is CASSIKGPLAGVFEELFF.

The sample holds one count of this clone. The chain employs TRBV9 and TRBJ1-2; no firm D call. This CDR3 contains 14 residues. Looked up from germline, CDR1 is SGDLS and CDR2 is YYNGEE. With 4 bases removed from V and 0 bases from J, the gap between germline ends came to 10 bases. The DNA for the CDR3 is TGTGCCAGCAGCTCCCGGACTACTAACTATGGCTACACCTTC. Amino acid sequence: CASSSRTTNYGYTF.

The chain employs TRBV5-4 and TRBJ2-7; D is possibly TRBD2 (6 bases). CDR3 length equals 14 residues. Trimming left V 4 bases short and J 3 bases short, with 14 bases between. The germline V gene has CDR1 SGHNT and CDR2 YYREEE (reference sequence). The CDR3 here is CASSPGTQGYEQYF. The CDR3, as DNA: TGTGCCAGCAGCCCCGGGACTCAAGGCTACGAGCAGTACTTC.

This clone was seen only once. The chain uses TRBV6-1 and TRBJ2-1, with TRBD2 matching over 9 bases. From germline, CDR1 is MNHNS and CDR2 SASEGT. The V gene end was trimmed by 3 bases and the J gene end by 5 bases; junction bases not matched to a gene: 5. The CDR3 is 15 residues long. Here the CDR3 reads CASSDVLAGNNEQFF. Written as DNA, the CDR3 is TGTGCCAGCAGTGATGTTCTAGCGGGAAACAATGAGCAGTTCTTC.

The J gene is TRBJ2-1, the V gene TRBV4-1; 9 positions agree with TRBD1. The CDR3 is 16 amino acids. Losses at the gene ends were 3 bases for V and 8 bases for J; bases not matched to a gene: 11. Germline assignment: CDR1 MGHRA and CDR2 YSYEKL. As DNA, the CDR3 is TGCGCCAGCAGCCATGGGATACGGACAGGGGCGGATGAGCAGTTCTTC. Translation: CASSHGIRTGADEQFF.

This clone was recorded once. The V gene is TRBV28, the J gene TRBJ1-1; D perhaps matches TRBD1 (5 bases). Trimming took off 8 bases at V and 11 bases at J, with 30 bases between the two ends. The V gene's germline CDR1 is MDHEN and CDR2 SYDVKM. CDR3 length: 16 amino acids. CDR3 nucleotides: TGTGCCAGCCCCGCTGCCGGGACTAGCGGACCCGATGAGGCTTTCTTT. Its protein is CASPAAGTSGPDEAFF. Supplemented by reference TRBV28 and TRBJ1-1, the full variable domain reads DVKVTQSSRYLVKRTGEKVFLECVQDMDHENMFWYRQDPGLGLRLIYFSYDVKMKEKGDIPEGYSVSREKKERFSLILESASTNQTSMYLCASPAAGTSGPDEAFFGQGTRLTVV.

V gene TRBV6-5 combines with J gene TRBJ1-1, with 8 bases identical to TRBD1. This CDR3 contains 14 residues. Germline V lookup: CDR1 MNHEY, CDR2 SVGAGI. After removal of 6 bases from V and 4 bases from J, the junction contained 7 bases not matched to a gene. CDR3 region: CASSPDRGGTEAFF. In DNA form, the CDR3 reads TGTGCCAGCAGCCCCGACAGGGGCGGCACTGAAGCTTTCTTT.

V and J are TRBV19 and TRBJ2-7; D gene ambiguous. The CDR3 loop spans 15 amino acids. V was pared by 6 bases and J by 0 bases, with 15 bases between. Germline-derived CDR1 and CDR2 are LNHDA and SQIVND (reference sequence). The DNA for the CDR3 is TGTGCCAGTAGGCTACATAATGAGGCCTCCTACGAGCAGTACTTC. It translates to CASRLHNEASYEQYF.

This clone was seen once. The rearrangement uses TRBV10-3 and TRBJ2-7, with TRBD2 identical over 9 bases. This CDR3 region has 14 residues. CDR1 and CDR2 from the germline V gene are ENHRY and SYGVKD. The V and J ends lost 9 bases and 0 bases, in that order; junction bases with no gene match: 6. The CDR3 region is CAIRSGGSSYEQYF. CDR3 nucleotides: TGTGCCATTCGTAGCGGGGGAAGCTCCTACGAGCAGTACTTC.